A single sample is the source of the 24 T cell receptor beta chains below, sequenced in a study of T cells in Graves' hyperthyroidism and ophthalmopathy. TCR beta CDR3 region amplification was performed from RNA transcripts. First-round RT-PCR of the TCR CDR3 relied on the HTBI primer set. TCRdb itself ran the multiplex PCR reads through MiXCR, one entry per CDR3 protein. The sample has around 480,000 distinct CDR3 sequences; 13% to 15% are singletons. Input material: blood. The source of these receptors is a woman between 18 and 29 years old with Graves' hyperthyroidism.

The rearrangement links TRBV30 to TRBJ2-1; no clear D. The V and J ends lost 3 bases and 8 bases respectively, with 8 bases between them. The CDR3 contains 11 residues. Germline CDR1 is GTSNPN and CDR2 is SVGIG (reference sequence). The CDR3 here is CAWRLSDEQFF. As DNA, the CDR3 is TGTGCCTGGAGGCTTTCGGATGAGCAGTTCTTC.

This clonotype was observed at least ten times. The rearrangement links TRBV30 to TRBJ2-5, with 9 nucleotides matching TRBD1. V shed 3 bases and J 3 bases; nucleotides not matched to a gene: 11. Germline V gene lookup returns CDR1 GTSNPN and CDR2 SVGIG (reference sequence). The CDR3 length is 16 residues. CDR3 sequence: CAWRAGQGLNKETQYF. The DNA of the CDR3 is TGTGCCTGGAGGGCGGGACAGGGATTGAATAAAGAGACCCAGTACTTC.

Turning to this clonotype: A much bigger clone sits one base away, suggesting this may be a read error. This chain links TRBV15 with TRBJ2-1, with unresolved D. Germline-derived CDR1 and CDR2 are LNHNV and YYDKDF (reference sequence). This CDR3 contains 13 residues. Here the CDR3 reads CVTSRDRDNEQFF. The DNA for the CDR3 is TGTGTCACCAGCAGAGATCGGGACAATGAGCAGTTCTTC.

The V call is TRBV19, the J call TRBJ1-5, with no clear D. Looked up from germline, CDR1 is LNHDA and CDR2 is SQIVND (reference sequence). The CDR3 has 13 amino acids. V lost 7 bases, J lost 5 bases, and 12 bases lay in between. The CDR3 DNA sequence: TGTGCCAGTAAAGGCCGGGAGCATCAGCCCCAGCATTTT. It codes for CASKGREHQPQHF.

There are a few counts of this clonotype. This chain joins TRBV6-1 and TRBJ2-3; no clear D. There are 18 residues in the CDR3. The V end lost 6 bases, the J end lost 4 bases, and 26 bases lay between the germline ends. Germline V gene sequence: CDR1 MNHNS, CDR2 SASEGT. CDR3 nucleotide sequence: TGTGCCAGCAGATCCCCGGGCCTCAAAACCACCACGGCAGATACGCAGTATTTT. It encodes CASRSPGLKTTTADTQYF.

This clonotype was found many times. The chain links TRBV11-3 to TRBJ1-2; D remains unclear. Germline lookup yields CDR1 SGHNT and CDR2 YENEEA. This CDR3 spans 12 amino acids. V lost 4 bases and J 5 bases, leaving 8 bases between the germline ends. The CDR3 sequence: CASSSAGYGYTF. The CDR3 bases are TGTGCCAGCAGCTCCGCCGGGTATGGCTACACCTTC. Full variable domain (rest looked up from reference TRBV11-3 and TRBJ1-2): EAGVVQSPRYKIIEKKQPVAFWCNPISGHNTLYWYLQNLGQGPELLIRYENEEAVDDSQLPKDRFSAERLKGVDSTLKIQPAELGDSAVYLCASSSAGYGYTFGSGTRLTVV.

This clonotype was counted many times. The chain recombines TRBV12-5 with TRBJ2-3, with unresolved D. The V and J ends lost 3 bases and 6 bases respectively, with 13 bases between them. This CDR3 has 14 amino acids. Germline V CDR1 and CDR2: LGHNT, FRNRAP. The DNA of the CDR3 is TGTGCTAGTGGTTTAGGAGCGCCCCCCGATACGCAGTATTTT. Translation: CASGLGAPPDTQYF.

This CDR3 reads CATGTGFGTEAFF. The CDR3 bases are TGTGCCACGGGAACAGGGTTCGGCACTGAAGCTTTCTTT. J is TRBJ1-1 and V is TRBV10-3; maybe TRBD1 (6 bases). This CDR3 is 13 amino acids long. V was clipped by 10 bases and J by 4 bases, with 16 bases between them. Germline V CDR1 and CDR2: ENHRY, SYGVKD.

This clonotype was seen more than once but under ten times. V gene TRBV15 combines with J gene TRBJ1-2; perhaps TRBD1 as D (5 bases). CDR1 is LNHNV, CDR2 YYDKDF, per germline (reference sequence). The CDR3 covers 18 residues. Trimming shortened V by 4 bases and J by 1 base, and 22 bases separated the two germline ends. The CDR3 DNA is TGTGCCACCAGCATTGGGTATAACAAGGGGCGCAATAACTATGGCTACACCTTC. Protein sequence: CATSIGYNKGRNNYGYTF. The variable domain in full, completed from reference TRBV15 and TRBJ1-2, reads DAMVIQNPRYQVTQFGKPVTLSCSQTLNHNVMYWYQQKSSQAPKLLFHYYDKDFNNEADTPDNFQSRRPNTSFCFLDIRSPGLGDTAMYLCATSIGYNKGRNNYGYTFGSGTRLTVV.

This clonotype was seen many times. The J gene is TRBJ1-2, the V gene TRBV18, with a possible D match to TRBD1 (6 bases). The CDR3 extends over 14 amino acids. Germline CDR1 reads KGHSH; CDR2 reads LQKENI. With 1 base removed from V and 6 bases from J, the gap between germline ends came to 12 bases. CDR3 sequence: CASSPQAGEDGYTF. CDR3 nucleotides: TGTGCCAGCTCACCACAGGCAGGGGAAGATGGCTACACCTTC.

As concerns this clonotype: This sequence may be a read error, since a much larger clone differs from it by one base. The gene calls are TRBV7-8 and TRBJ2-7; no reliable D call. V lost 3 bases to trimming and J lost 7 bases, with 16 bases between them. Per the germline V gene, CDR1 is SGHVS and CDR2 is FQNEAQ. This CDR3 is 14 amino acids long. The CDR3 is CASSLRTAGREQYF. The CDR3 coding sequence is TGTGCCAGCAGCTTGAGGACGGCCGGTAGGGAGCAGTACTTC. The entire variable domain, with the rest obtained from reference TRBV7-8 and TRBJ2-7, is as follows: GAGVSQSPRYKVAKRGQDVALRCDPISGHVSLFWYQQALGQGPEFLTYFQNEAQLDKSGLPSDRFFAERPEGSVSTLKIQRTQQEDSAVYLCASSLRTAGREQYFGPGTRLTVT.

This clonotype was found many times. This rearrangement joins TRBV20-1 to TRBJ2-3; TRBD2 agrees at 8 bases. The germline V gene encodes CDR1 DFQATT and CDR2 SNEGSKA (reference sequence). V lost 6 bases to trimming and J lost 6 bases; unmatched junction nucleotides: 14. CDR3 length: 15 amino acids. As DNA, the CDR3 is TGCAGTGCACCAATAGCGGGAAGGCTAGGGGATACGCAGTATTTT. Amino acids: CSAPIAGRLGDTQYF.

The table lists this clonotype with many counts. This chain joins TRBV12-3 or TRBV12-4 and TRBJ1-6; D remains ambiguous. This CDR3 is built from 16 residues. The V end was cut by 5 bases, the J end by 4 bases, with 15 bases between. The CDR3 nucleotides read TGTGCCAGCAGTCCCGGACGGACGAAGTATAATTCACCCCTCCACTTT. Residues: CASSPGRTKYNSPLHF.

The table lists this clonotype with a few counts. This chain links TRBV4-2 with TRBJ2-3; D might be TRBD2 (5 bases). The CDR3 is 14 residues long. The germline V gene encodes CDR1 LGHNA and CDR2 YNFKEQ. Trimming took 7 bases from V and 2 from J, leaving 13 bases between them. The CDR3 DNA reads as TGTGCCAGCACCTCTTCCGGGGTCACAGATACGCAGTATTTT. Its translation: CASTSSGVTDTQYF.

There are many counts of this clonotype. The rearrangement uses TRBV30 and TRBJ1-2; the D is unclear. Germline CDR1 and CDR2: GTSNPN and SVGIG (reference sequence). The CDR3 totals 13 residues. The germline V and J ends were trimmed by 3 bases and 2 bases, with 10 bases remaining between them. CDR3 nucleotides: TGTGCCTGGAGCCCCGACGGGAACTATGGCTACACCTTC. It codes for CAWSPDGNYGYTF.

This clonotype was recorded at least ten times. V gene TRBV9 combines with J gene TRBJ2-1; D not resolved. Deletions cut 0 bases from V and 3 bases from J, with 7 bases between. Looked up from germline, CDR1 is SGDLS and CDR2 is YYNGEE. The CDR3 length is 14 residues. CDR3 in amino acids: CASSVEGSYNEQFF. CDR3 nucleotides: TGTGCCAGCAGCGTAGAGGGTAGCTACAATGAGCAGTTCTTC.

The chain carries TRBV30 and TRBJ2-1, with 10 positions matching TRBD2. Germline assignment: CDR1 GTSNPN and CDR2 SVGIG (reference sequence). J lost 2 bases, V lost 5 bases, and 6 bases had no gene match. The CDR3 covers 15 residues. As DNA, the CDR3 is TGTGCCTGGGATCCCGGGACTAGCGCCTACAATGAGCAGTTCTTC. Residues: CAWDPGTSAYNEQFF.

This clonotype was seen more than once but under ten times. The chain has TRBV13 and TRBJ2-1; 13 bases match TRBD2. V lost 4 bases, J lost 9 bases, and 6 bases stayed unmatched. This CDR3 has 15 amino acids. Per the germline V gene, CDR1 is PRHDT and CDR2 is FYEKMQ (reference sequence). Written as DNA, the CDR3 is TGTGCCAGCAGCTCCCTGAGACTAGCGGGAGGTGAGCAGTTCTTC. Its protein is CASSSLRLAGGEQFF. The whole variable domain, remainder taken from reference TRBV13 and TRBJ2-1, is AAGVIQSPRHLIKEKRETATLKCYPIPRHDTVYWYQQGPGQDPQFLISFYEKMQSDKGSIPDRFSAQQFSDYHSELNMSSLELGDSALYFCASSSLRLAGGEQFFGPGTRLTVL.

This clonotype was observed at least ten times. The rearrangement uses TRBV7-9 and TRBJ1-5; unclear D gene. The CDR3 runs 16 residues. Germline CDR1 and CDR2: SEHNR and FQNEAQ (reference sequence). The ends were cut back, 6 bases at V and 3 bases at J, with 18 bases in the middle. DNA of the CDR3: TGTGCCAGCAGTCCGCGGGGATATTCTCCCAATCAGCCCCAGCATTTT. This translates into CASSPRGYSPNQPQHF.

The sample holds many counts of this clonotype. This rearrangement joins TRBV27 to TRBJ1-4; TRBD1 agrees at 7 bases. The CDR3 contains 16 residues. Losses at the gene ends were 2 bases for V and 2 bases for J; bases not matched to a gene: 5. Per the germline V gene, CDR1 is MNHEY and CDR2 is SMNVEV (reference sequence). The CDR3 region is CASSLDRASTNEKLFF. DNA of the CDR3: TGTGCCAGCAGTTTAGACAGGGCCTCGACTAATGAAAAACTGTTTTTT.

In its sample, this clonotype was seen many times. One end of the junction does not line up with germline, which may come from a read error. In nucleotides, the CDR3 is TGCGCCAGCACGTCCGGAGGGAGCCTGTTCCTAGACTTC. Encoded protein: CASTSGGSLFLDF. This chain joins TRBV5-1 and TRBJ2-7; the D gene is possibly TRBD2 (6 bases). The CDR3 loop spans 13 amino acids. Germline V CDR1 and CDR2: SGHRS, YFSETQ.

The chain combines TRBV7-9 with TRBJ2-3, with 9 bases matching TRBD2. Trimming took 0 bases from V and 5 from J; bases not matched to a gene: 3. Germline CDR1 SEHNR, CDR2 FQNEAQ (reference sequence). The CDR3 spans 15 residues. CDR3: CASSLAVAGVDTQYF. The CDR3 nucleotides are TGTGCCAGCAGCTTAGCGGTAGCGGGAGTAGATACGCAGTATTTT.

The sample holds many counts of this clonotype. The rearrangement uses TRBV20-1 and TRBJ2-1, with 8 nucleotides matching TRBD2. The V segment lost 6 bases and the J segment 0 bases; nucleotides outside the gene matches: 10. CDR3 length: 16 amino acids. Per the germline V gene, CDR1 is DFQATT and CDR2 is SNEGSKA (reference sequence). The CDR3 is CSALPPSGSSYNEQFF. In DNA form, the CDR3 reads TGCAGTGCCCTCCCTCCGAGCGGGAGCTCCTACAATGAGCAGTTCTTC.

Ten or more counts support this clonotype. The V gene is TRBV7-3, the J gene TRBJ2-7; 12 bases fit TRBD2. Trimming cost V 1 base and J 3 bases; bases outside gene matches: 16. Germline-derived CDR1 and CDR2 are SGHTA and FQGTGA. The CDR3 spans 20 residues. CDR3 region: CASSLKGTSGLTTPCYEQYV. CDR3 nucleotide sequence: TGTGCCAGCAGCTTAAAAGGGACTAGCGGGCTTACCACTCCCTGCTACGAGCAGTACGTC.